The clone carrying this TCR beta chain was picked up a small number of times. Its matching antigen is unknown. This specimen belongs to a study of multiple sclerosis patients with progressive multifocal leukoencephalopathy. Profiling relied on immunoSEQ multiplex PCR, and the TCRdb table lists in-frame clones only, not all of them. The repertoire holds over 20,000 clones, with around 93% as singletons. Sample time point: roughly 12 months of natalizumab therapy. V shed 2 bases, J shed 1 base, and the junction held 5 bases outside the gene matches. Per the germline V gene, CDR1 is SEHNR and CDR2 is FQNEAQ (reference sequence). This CDR3 spans 16 amino acids. Study results and caveats: Before and during natalizumab, the clones expanded at PML already existed. The findings' link to JC virus versus immunocompromise remained uncertain.

The sequence was collected from a man aged 30 to 45 with multiple sclerosis. The sequencing here drew on PBMCs, taken from a patient treated with natalizumab. The chain uses TRBV7-9 and TRBJ2-7; TRBD2 matches 10 bases. The CDR3 DNA reads as TGTGCCAGCAGCTTACTAGCGGGAGTGGAGTCCTACGAGCAGTACTTC. As protein: CASSLLAGVESYEQYF.